The source of this T cell receptor (beta chain) is a study of blood T cell repertoires in COVID-19. Looked up from germline, CDR1 is LGHDT and CDR2 is YNNKEL (reference sequence). Trimming removed 4 bases from V and 0 bases from J, with 16 bases in between. The CDR3 has 17 amino acids. Generated by immunoSEQ multiplex PCR, the TCRdb table keeps only in-frame clones and is missing some. In the table there are hundreds of thousands of clones, around 91% of which are singletons. Membership in each cohort depended on participant-reported clinical history. What the recovered Cohort 3 donors had was two negative PCRs, clearance, or symptom resolution.

The sample taken for sequencing was PBMCs or T cells enriched from blood (not recorded which). The V gene is TRBV3-1 (or the pseudogene TRBV3-2), the J gene TRBJ1-3; D unresolved. This receptor was identified in a woman younger than 30 who had recovered from COVID-19. CDR3 loop: CASSPSAGDSSGNTIYF. The DNA of the CDR3 is TGTGCCAGCAGCCCCAGCGCCGGGGATTCCTCTGGAAACACCATATATTTT.